The rows below give T cell receptor beta chains drawn from one sample of a study of a mutant IDH1 vaccine in newly diagnosed glioma. The antigens of these receptors remain unknown. TCRdb's copy holds only in-frame clones and misses some; the assay was immunoSEQ multiplex PCR. The sample lists 50,000 to 70,000 clones, 80% to 85% occurring once. Sequenced material: PBMCs, taken from a glioma patient whose treatment included an IDH1 peptide vaccine. The receptors originated from a man aged 25-45 years with glioma. Both conserved end residues are part of each CDR3. A D gene is named only where the DNA matches it firmly. A row's size may be missing; if present it is once, few, many or a size class.

>TRBV9|TRBD1|TRBJ1-2|.|17
CASREPRTGLANYGYTF
TGTGCCAGCAGAGAACCCCGGACAGGGCTAGCTAACTATGGCTACACCTTC
>TRBV19|.|TRBJ1-1|.|13
CASRGARNTEAFF
TGTGCCAGTAGAGGTGCGCGGAACACTGAAGCTTTCTTT
>TRBV4-1|TRBD1|TRBJ2-1|.|14
CASRDRGSTNEQFF
TGCGCCAGCAGAGACAGGGGCTCGACGAATGAGCAGTTCTTC
>TRBV7-8|TRBD1|TRBJ1-2|.|15
CASSSGTGTSYGYTF
TGTGCCAGCAGTTCCGGGACAGGGACCTCCTATGGCTACACCTTC
>TRBV6-1|.|TRBJ1-1|.|18
CASSEPWEGQEIDTEAFF
TGTGCCAGCAGTGAACCGTGGGAGGGTCAAGAAATCGACACTGAAGCTTTCTTT
>TRBV5-5|.|TRBJ2-1|.|17
CASSWVLGQSPYNEQFF
TGTGCCAGCAGCTGGGTGCTGGGACAAAGTCCCTACAATGAGCAGTTCTTC
>TRBV28|TRBD1|TRBJ1-2|.|12
CASSGTAYGYTF
TGTGCCAGCAGTGGGACAGCCTATGGCTACACCTTC
>TRBV10-2|TRBD1|TRBJ1-5|.|16
CASSISGTGGNQPQHF
TGCGCCAGCAGTATTTCCGGGACAGGGGGGAATCAGCCCCAGCATTTT
>TRBV28|TRBD1|TRBJ1-3|.|16
CASTLGGQGAGNTIYF
TGTGCCAGCACCTTAGGGGGCCAGGGAGCTGGAAACACCATATATTTT
>TRBV7-9|.|TRBJ2-2|.|16
CASSLRRETNTGELFF
TGTGCCAGCAGCTTAAGACGTGAGACGAACACCGGGGAGCTGTTTTTT
>TRBV30|.|TRBJ1-5|few|13
CAYSQDSNQPQHF
TGTGCCTATTCACAGGATAGCAATCAGCCCCAGCATTTT
>TRBV9|.|TRBJ1-2|.|15
CASSPRWEDSYGYTF
TGTGCCAGCAGCCCTCGTTGGGAAGACAGCTATGGCTACACCTTC
>TRBV4-1|.|TRBJ1-2|.|12
CASSQGADGYTF
TGCGCCAGCAGCCAAGGGGCGGATGGCTACACCTTC
>TRBV14|.|TRBJ1-6|.|17
CASSQDTLSSYNSPLHF
TGTGCCAGCAGCCAAGATACCCTCAGCTCCTATAATTCACCCCTCCACTTT
>TRBV28|TRBD1|TRBJ1-1|.|13
CASSRGQGLKAFF
TGTGCCAGCAGTCGAGGACAGGGGTTGAAAGCTTTCTTT
>TRBV30|TRBD2|TRBJ2-7|once|14
CAWSTGGLSYEQYF
TGTGCCTGGAGTACGGGGGGGCTCTCCTACGAGCAGTACTTC
>TRBV9|TRBD1|TRBJ2-2|.|16
CASSTQGGWNTGELFF
TGTGCCAGCAGCACTCAAGGGGGCTGGAACACCGGGGAGCTGTTTTTT
>TRBV11-2|TRBD1|TRBJ1-6|once|18
CASSPGTGGFPYNSPLHF
TGTGCCAGCAGCCCCGGGACAGGGGGTTTCCCTTATAATTCACCCCTCCACTTT
>TRBV18|.|TRBJ1-4|.|17
CASSPTGVGRTNEKLFF
TGTGCCAGCTCACCAACGGGCGTCGGAAGGACTAATGAAAAACTGTTTTTT
>TRBV11-2|.|TRBJ2-4|.|16
CASSSIGDGAKNIQYF
TGTGCCAGCAGCAGCATAGGGGATGGAGCCAAAAACATTCAGTACTTC
>TRBV9|.|TRBJ1-2|once|14
CASSVGGLNYGYTF
TGTGCCAGCAGCGTAGGAGGGCTGAACTATGGCTACACCTTC
>TRBV18|TRBD2|TRBJ2-2|.|17
CASSSISSGGRTGELFF
TGTGCCAGCTCATCGATCTCTAGCGGGGGGCGGACCGGGGAGCTGTTTTTT
>TRBV7-9|TRBD1|TRBJ2-2|once|14
CASSGTGLTGELFF
TGTGCCAGCAGCGGGACAGGCTTAACCGGGGAGCTGTTTTTT
>TRBV5-1|.|TRBJ1-4|.|14
CASSSGAFNEKLFF
TGCGCCAGCAGCTCAGGGGCCTTTAATGAAAAACTGTTTTTT
>TRBV5-4|TRBD1|TRBJ2-2|medium-sized|16
CASSLSGTGSNGELFF
TGTGCCAGCAGCTTATCCGGGACAGGGAGTAACGGGGAGCTGTTTTTT
>TRBV6-5|TRBD2|TRBJ2-5|.|15
CASSYGGGAEETQYF
TGTGCCAGCAGTTACGGCGGGGGGGCCGAAGAGACCCAGTACTTC
>TRBV9|.|TRBJ2-3|.|15
CASRKTGTNTDTQYF
TGTGCCAGCAGAAAGACCGGGACGAACACAGATACGCAGTATTTT
>TRBV14|.|TRBJ2-5|.|16
CASSQDMRKEQETQYF
TGTGCCAGCAGCCAAGATATGCGAAAAGAACAGGAGACCCAGTACTTC
>TRBV7-8|.|TRBJ2-2|.|16
CASSLLMPGNTGELFF
TGTGCCAGCAGCTTACTCATGCCAGGGAACACCGGGGAGCTGTTTTTT
>TRBV2|TRBD2|TRBJ2-5|.|17
CASSADWGQAGEETQYF
TGTGCCAGCAGCGCCGACTGGGGTCAAGCGGGGGAAGAGACCCAGTACTTC
>TRBV29-1|.|TRBJ2-1|.|16
CSSKIWGKSSYNEQFF
TGCAGCTCAAAGATCTGGGGGAAGAGCTCCTACAATGAGCAGTTCTTC
>TRBV7-9|.|TRBJ1-3|.|14
CASNPGASGNTIYF
TGTGCCAGCAACCCAGGCGCCTCTGGAAACACCATATATTTT
>TRBV7-9|TRBD1|TRBJ2-3|.|15
CASSLAGQVTDTQYF
TGTGCCAGCAGCTTAGCGGGACAGGTCACAGATACGCAGTATTTT
>TRBV7-2|.|TRBJ2-1|few|15
CASSPLPGSGNEQFF
TGTGCCAGCAGCCCATTGCCAGGGTCGGGCAATGAGCAGTTCTTC
>TRBV11-3|.|TRBJ2-7|once|14
CASSLGAGSYEQYF
TGTGCCAGCAGCTTAGGTGCGGGGAGCTACGAGCAGTACTTC
>TRBV28|TRBD1|TRBJ2-2|.|13
CASLSGGTGELFF
TGTGCCAGCTTATCAGGGGGCACCGGGGAGCTGTTTTTT
>TRBV5-6|TRBD1|TRBJ2-7|.|15
CASSPPGTVDYEQYF
TGTGCCAGCAGCCCGCCCGGGACAGTGGACTACGAGCAGTACTTC
>TRBV5-1|TRBD1|TRBJ2-7|.|15
CASSSDRLPPYEQYF
TGCGCCAGCAGCTCGGACAGGCTACCCCCCTACGAGCAGTACTTC
>TRBV6-1|TRBD1|TRBJ1-5|.|12
CASSGGTARKHF
TGTGCCAGCAGTGGTGGGACAGCGAGAAAACATTTT
>TRBV28|TRBD1|TRBJ1-5|.|18
CASTKPRDRGYVNQPQHF
TGTGCCAGTACCAAGCCCCGGGACAGGGGTTATGTCAATCAGCCCCAGCATTTT
>TRBV4-1|.|TRBJ2-5|once|17
CASSQSHQGSGQETQYF
TGCGCCAGCAGCCAGTCCCATCAGGGGTCAGGTCAAGAGACCCAGTACTTC
>TRBV9|TRBD1|TRBJ2-2|few|15
CASSSDREVTGELFF
TGTGCCAGCAGCTCGGACAGGGAAGTCACCGGGGAGCTGTTTTTT
>TRBV2|.|TRBJ1-3|once|15
CASRLSGGSGNTIYF
TGTGCCAGCAGACTAAGTGGGGGTTCTGGAAACACCATATATTTT